Detailed here is one T cell receptor beta chain. Its antigen is unidentified. Stated time point: week 11, during vaccination. Vaccinated patients received 300 ug of mutant IDH1 20-mer peptide per dose, with topical imiquimod. Profiling relied on immunoSEQ multiplex PCR, and the TCRdb table lists in-frame clones only, not all of them. The top ten hold over 4.5% of the sample, which has around 65,000 clones, roughly 80% seen once. Germline CDR1 and CDR2: SGHVS and FQNEAQ. The CDR3 is made up of 14 amino acids. Germline trimming cut 1 base from V and 5 bases from J; bases unmatched to any gene: 4. This sample stems from a study of a mutant IDH1 vaccine in newly diagnosed glioma. Study in general: Vaccines were first given 4-6 weeks after radiotherapy alone, or with temozolomide cycles. There were approximately 60% males and roughly 38% females among treated patients, whose mean age was about 40 years. Study conclusions and caveats: It seemed that pseudoprogression was not linked to changes in the top peripheral T cell clonotypes.

The gene calls are TRBV7-8 and TRBJ2-7; 8 bases agree with TRBD1. The specimen comprised PBMCs, sampled from a glioma patient whose treatment included an IDH1 peptide vaccine. The TCR comes from a man aged 50 to 60 with glioma. In nucleotides, the CDR3 is TGTGCCAGCAGCTTAGGGCAGGGGGCGGACGAGCAGTACTTC. This translates into CASSLGQGADEQYF.